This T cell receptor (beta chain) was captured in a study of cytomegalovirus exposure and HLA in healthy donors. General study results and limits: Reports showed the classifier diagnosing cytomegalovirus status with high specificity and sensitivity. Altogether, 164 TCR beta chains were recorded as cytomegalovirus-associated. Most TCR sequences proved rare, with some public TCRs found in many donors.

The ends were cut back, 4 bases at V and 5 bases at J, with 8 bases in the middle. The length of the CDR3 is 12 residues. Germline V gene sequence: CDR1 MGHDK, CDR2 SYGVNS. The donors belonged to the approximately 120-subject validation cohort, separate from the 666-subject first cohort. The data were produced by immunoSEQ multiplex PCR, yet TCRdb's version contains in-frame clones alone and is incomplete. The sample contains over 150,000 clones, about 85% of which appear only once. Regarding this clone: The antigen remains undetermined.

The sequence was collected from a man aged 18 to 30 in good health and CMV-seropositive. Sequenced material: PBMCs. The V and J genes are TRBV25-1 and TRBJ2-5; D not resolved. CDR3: CASSAGYETQYF. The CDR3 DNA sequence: TGTGCCAGCAGTGCCGGGTACGAGACCCAGTACTTC. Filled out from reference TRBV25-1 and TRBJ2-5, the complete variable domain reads EADIYQTPRYLVIGTGKKITLECSQTMGHDKMYWYQQDPGMELHLIHYSYGVNSTEKGDLSSESTVSRIRTEHFPLTLESARPSHTSQYLCASSAGYETQYFGPGTRLLVL.